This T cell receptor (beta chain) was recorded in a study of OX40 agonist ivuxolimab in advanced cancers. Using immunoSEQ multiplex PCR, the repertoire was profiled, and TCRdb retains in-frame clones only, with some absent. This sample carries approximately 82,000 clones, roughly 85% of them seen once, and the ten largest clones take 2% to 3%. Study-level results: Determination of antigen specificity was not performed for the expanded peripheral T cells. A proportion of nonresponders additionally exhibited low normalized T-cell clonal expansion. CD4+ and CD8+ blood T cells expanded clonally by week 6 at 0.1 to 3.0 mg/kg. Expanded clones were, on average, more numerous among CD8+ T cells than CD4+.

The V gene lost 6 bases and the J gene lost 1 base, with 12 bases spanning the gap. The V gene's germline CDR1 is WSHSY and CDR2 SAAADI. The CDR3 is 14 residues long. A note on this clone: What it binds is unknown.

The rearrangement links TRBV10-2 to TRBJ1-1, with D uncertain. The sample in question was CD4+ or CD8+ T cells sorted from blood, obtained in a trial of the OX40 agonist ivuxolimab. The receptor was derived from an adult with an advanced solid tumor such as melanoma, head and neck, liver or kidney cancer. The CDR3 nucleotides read TGCGCCAGCAGAGTTGACCCTGAGAACACTGAAGCTTTCTTT. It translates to CASRVDPENTEAFF.